These 13 T cell receptor beta chains share one sample of origin, sequenced in a study of T cell clones after liver transplantation. Libraries were prepared by immunoSEQ multiplex PCR; TCRdb keeps only in-frame clonotypes and omits some of them. The repertoire holds tens of thousands of clones, with around four fifths as singletons. Sequenced material: CD4+ T cells from blood, taken around 48 months after liver transplant. The receptors were gathered from a human patient who received a liver transplant. Some T cells may originate from the graft donor.

The J gene is TRBJ2-1, the V gene TRBV9; 8 nucleotides line up with TRBD2. Unmatched junction bases numbered 6, after V lost 0 bases and J lost 4 bases. This CDR3 contains 16 residues. In germline, CDR1 is SGDLS, CDR2 YYNGEE. The DNA for the CDR3 is TGTGCCAGCAGCGTAGGGGCTAGCGGGTGGTACAATGAGCAGTTCTTC. Protein sequence: CASSVGASGWYNEQFF.

The chain couples TRBV27 to TRBJ2-2; D ambiguous. The CDR3 length is 12 residues. CDR1 MNHEY and CDR2 SMNVEV come from the germline V gene (reference sequence). V shed 1 base and J shed 4 bases, with 1 base lying between them. The CDR3 reads CASSLFTGELFF. The CDR3 DNA reads TGTGCCAGCAGTTTATTCACCGGGGAGCTGTTTTTT.

The V gene is TRBV18, the J gene TRBJ1-2, with D possibly being TRBD1 (6 bases). V gave up 1 base and J gave up 2 bases, with 14 bases separating them. CDR3 length: 16 amino acids. In germline, CDR1 is KGHSH, CDR2 LQKENI. In DNA, the CDR3 is TGTGCCAGCTCACCACGGGACGAGGGGGTAAACTATGGCTACACCTTC. The encoded protein is CASSPRDEGVNYGYTF.

V gene TRBV6-1 combines with J gene TRBJ2-4; a weak D match, TRBD1 (6 bases). This CDR3 spans 15 amino acids. In germline, CDR1 is MNHNS, CDR2 SASEGT. V was cut by 2 bases and J by 7 bases, with 15 bases left in between. The CDR3 loop reads CASSELYRARNIQYF. CDR3 in DNA: TGTGCCAGCAGTGAACTATACAGGGCCCGGAACATTCAGTACTTC.

The rearrangement links TRBV4-2 to TRBJ2-7, with D tentatively TRBD1 (5 bases). CDR1 is LGHNA, CDR2 YNFKEQ, per germline. There are 15 residues in the CDR3. V lost 2 bases, J lost 3 bases, and 14 bases lay in between. CDR3 region: CASSQSGQGDYEQYF. In nucleotides, the CDR3 is TGTGCCAGCAGCCAATCAGGGCAGGGCGACTACGAGCAGTACTTC.

The rearrangement uses TRBV29-1 and TRBJ2-2, with TRBD2 matching over 8 bases. Looked up from germline, CDR1 is SQVTM and CDR2 is ANQGSEA. The CDR3 covers 13 residues. V lost 5 bases, J lost 5 bases, and 4 bases stayed unmatched. CDR3 loop: CSVPGGPTGELFF. For the CDR3, the DNA is TGCAGCGTTCCGGGGGGGCCAACCGGGGAGCTGTTTTTT.

The chain couples TRBV7-2 to TRBJ1-2; D is uncertain. The CDR3 spans 14 residues. In germline, CDR1 is SGHTA, CDR2 FQGNSA. The ends were cut back, 1 base at V and 7 bases at J, with 13 bases in the middle. DNA of the CDR3: TGTGCCAGCAGCTTAGTAGGCGGGAAGGGTGGCTACACCTTC. It specifies CASSLVGGKGGYTF.

V and J are TRBV10-2 and TRBJ2-7, with 8 bases that match TRBD2. CDR1 WSHSY and CDR2 SAAADI come from the germline V gene. This CDR3 is built from 13 residues. Losses at the gene ends were 4 bases for V and 5 bases for J; bases not matched to a gene: 4. CDR3 residues: CASSGGSGNEQYF. CDR3 DNA: TGCGCCAGCAGTGGGGGTAGCGGGAACGAGCAGTACTTC.

The chain links TRBV6-1 to TRBJ1-4, with unresolved D. CDR1 is MNHNS, CDR2 SASEGT, per germline. The V gene lost 4 bases and the J gene lost 0 bases, with 9 bases spanning the gap. This CDR3 has 15 amino acids. CDR3 nucleotide sequence: TGTGCCAGCAGTGGGACCCCCGCAACTAATGAAAAACTGTTTTTT. Translating it yields CASSGTPATNEKLFF.

The rearrangement links TRBV6-5 to TRBJ2-1; D is perhaps TRBD1 or TRBD2 (7 bases each). The CDR3 spans 14 residues. V lost 6 bases and J lost 7, with 16 bases in between. The germline CDR1 and CDR2 sequences are MNHEY and SVGAGI. The CDR3 nucleotides are TGTGCCAGCAGAGGGGCGGGGGACAGTAATGAGCAGTTCTTC. It specifies CASRGAGDSNEQFF.

This clone has just one count. The rearrangement joins TRBV28 to TRBJ1-5, with D maybe TRBD1 (5 bases). Germline CDR1 is MDHEN and CDR2 is SYDVKM. CDR3 size: 15 residues. V was trimmed by 5 bases and J by 9 bases, leaving 20 bases between them. The CDR3 DNA reads TGTGCCAGCAGTACACCGACAACAAATAGGGGGCCCCAGCATTTT. It yields the protein CASSTPTTNRGPQHF.

The chain uses TRBV7-9 and TRBJ2-7; tentative D call: TRBD1 (6 bases). Between the trimmed V and J ends, which lost 5 bases and 6 bases, there was a span of 17 bases. In germline, CDR1 is SEHNR, CDR2 FQNEAQ (reference sequence). The CDR3 loop spans 14 amino acids. CDR3 sequence: CASSTTTGLGEQYF. The CDR3 DNA reads as TGTGCCAGCAGCACCACGACAGGATTAGGCGAGCAGTACTTC.

The rearrangement uses TRBV5-8 and TRBJ1-1; D is possibly TRBD1 (6 bases). The CDR3 has 13 amino acids. Trimming cost V 5 bases and J 4 bases, with 12 bases left between them. The V gene's germline CDR1 is SGHTS and CDR2 YDEGEE. CDR3 DNA sequence: TGTGCCAGCAGGCCCAGGGGAATCACTGAAGCTTTCTTT. Translating gives CASRPRGITEAFF.